This TCR beta chain was recorded in a study of CD4 T cells in relation to SARS-CoV-2 and coronaviruses. The unexposed donors gave CD4+ T cells in about 2011-2018, prior to COVID-19. After approximately 10 days of culture, CD4+ T cells were isolated. Here immunoSEQ multiplex PCR was the method, and the copy in TCRdb shows in-frame clones only, minus some. The sample contains roughly 16,000 clones, around three quarters of which appear only once. Of note for this clone: Its antigen is as yet unknown.

Sample: CD4+ T cells from PBMCs, cultured in vitro. The TCR sequence derives from a human donor in good health.

The CDR3 region is CATSRDRLVDEQFF. The CDR3 nucleotides are TGTGCCACCAGCAGAGATCGACTGGTCGATGAGCAGTTCTTC. The V and J genes are TRBV15 and TRBJ2-1, with D unclear. Germline CDR1 and CDR2: LNHNV and YYDKDF (reference sequence). The CDR3 is 14 amino acids. V lost 0 bases to trimming and J lost 8 bases, with 11 bases between them.